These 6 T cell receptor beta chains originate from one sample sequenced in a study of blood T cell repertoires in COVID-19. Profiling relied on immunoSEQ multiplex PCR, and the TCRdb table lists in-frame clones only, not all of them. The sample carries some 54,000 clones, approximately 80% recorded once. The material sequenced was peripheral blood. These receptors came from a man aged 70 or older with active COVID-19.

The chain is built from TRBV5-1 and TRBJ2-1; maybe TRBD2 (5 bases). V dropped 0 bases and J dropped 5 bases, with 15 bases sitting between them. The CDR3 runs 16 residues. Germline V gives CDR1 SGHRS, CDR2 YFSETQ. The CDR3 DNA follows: TGCGCCAGCAGCTTGGGGGTGGTATCGGGGAACAATGAGCAGTTCTTC. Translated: CASSLGVVSGNNEQFF.

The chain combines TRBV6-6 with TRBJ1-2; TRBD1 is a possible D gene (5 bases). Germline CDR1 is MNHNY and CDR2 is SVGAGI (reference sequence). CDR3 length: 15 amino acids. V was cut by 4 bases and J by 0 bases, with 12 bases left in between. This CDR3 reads CASSLIGRANYGYTF. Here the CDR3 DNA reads TGTGCCAGCAGTTTGATAGGCAGGGCTAACTATGGCTACACCTTC.

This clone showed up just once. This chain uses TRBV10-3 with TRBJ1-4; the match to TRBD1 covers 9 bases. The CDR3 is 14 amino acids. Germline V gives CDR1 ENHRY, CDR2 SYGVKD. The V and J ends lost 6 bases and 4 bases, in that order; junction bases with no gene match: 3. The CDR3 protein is CAISGQGLNEKLFF. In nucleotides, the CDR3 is TGTGCCATCAGCGGACAGGGGCTTAATGAAAAACTGTTTTTT.

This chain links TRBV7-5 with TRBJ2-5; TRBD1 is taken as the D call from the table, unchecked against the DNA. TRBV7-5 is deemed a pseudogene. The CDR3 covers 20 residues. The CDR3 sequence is CVRSLILRDTRLFYQETQYF. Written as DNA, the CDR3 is TGTGTCAGAAGCTTAATATTACGGGACACGAGACTTTTCTACCAAGAGACCCAGTACTTC.

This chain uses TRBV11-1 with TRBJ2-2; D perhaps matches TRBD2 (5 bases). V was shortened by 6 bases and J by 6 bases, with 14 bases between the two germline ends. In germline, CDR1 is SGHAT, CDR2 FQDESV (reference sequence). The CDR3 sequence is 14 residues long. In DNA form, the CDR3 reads TGTGCCAGCAGGCTAGCCGACGTTTCCGGGGAGCTGTTTTTT. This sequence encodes CASRLADVSGELFF.

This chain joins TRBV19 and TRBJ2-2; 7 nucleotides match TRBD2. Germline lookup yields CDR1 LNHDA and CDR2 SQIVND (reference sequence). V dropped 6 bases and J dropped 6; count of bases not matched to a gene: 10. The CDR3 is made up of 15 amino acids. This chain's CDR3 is CASRESGEVPGELFF. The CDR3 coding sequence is TGTGCCAGTAGGGAGAGCGGGGAAGTTCCCGGGGAGCTGTTTTTT.